This TCR beta chain comes out of a study of control samples from healthy donors and cancer patients. Trimming cost V 4 bases and J 4 bases, with 17 bases left between them. This CDR3 region has 15 residues. The germline V gene has CDR1 SGDLS and CDR2 YYNGEE. Using immunoSEQ multiplex PCR, the repertoire was profiled, and TCRdb retains in-frame clones only, with some absent. The table shows under 75,000 clones, with about nine tenths occurring only once. The sample consisted of PBMCs. The chain combines TRBV9 with TRBJ1-1; no definite D call. This clonotype was sampled from a woman in her fifties or sixties with colorectal cancer. CDR3: CASSPRLRDGTEAFF. The DNA for the CDR3 is TGTGCCAGCAGCCCCCGACTCAGAGACGGCACTGAAGCTTTCTTT.